This TCR beta chain is drawn from a study of regulatory T cells in long-lasting Graves disease. Study results and caveats: There was favoring of TRBV28, TRBJ1-2 and TRBJ2-5 in persistent disease.

TCR beta libraries were built with iRepertoire HTBI primers and Arm-PCR of CDR3 regions. MiXCR, run by TCRdb on the multiplex PCR reads, gives a single entry per CDR3 protein. The data contain 400,000 to 550,000 distinct CDR3 sequences, about 15% of them singletons. Time point meaning: newly diagnosed GD, antithyroid drugs for less than 3 months. PBMC RNA served as the TCR library source. Patients of an endocrinology department in Xi'an, China, were included. CDR3 length: 13 residues. V was clipped by 1 base and J by 5 bases, with 6 bases between them. The germline V gene encodes CDR1 SGHVS and CDR2 FNYEAQ. This clonotype was counted at least ten times. No antigen is known for it. This sample was shared with a second study, whose subject was T cells in Graves' hyperthyroidism and ophthalmopathy. From that paper: Ophthalmopathy got predicted by the model a median 6.5 months before its onset.

The clonotype was recovered from a woman aged 25 to 39 with Graves disease. The sequencing used peripheral blood mononuclear cells (PBMCs), collected at new diagnosis, from a patient treated with antithyroid drugs. This chain joins TRBV7-6 and TRBJ2-1; no firm D call. DNA for the CDR3: TGTGCCAGCAGCTTAGGCAAGAACAATGAGCAGTTCTTC. This translates into CASSLGKNNEQFF.